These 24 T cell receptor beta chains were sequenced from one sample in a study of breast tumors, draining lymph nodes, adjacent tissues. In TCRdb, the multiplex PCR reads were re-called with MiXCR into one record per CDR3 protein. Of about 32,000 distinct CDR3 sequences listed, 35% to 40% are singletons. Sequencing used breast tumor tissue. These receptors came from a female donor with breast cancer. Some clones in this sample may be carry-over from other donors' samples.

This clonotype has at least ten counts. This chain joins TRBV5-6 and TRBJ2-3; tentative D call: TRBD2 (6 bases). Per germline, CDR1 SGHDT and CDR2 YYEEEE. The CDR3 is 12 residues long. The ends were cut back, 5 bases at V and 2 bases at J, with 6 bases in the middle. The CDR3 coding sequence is TGTGCCAGCAGGCGGGACACAGATACGCAGTATTTT. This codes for CASRRDTDTQYF.

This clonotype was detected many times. The CDR3 nucleotides are TGTGCCAGCAGCCAGTACCCCACAGATACGCAGTATTTT. It translates to CASSQYPTDTQYF. The chain employs TRBV7-9 and TRBJ2-3; D unresolved. Per the germline V gene, CDR1 is SEHNR and CDR2 is FQNEAQ (reference sequence). The CDR3 runs 13 residues. Trimming pared 5 bases from V and 2 bases from J, leaving 8 bases between.

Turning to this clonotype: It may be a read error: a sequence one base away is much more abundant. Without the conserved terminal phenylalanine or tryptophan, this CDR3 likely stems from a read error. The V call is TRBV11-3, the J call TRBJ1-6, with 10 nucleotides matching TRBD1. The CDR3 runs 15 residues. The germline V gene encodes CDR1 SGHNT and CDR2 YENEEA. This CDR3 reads CASSQEGTGVSPLHS. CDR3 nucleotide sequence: TGCGCCAGCAGCCAAGAGGGGACAGGGGTATCACCCCTCCACTCT.

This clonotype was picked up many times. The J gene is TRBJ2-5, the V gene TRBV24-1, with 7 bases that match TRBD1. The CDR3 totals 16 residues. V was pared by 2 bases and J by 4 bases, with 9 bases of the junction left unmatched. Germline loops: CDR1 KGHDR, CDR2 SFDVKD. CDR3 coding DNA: TGTGCCACCAGTGATTCCGGACAGGCGCGTAGAGAGACCCAGTACTTC. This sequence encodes CATSDSGQARRETQYF.

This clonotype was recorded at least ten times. The CDR3 protein is CASSLVGRGGEQYF. The DNA for the CDR3 is TGTGCCAGCAGTTTAGTCGGAAGAGGCGGCGAGCAGTACTTC. The chain joins TRBV12-3 or TRBV12-4 to TRBJ2-7; no definite D call. The CDR3 covers 14 residues. V dropped 1 base and J dropped 6 bases, with 13 bases sitting between them.

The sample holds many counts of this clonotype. CDR3 in amino acids: CASSQDDGGLDEQYF. The CDR3 DNA reads TGCGCCAGCAGCCAAGACGACGGGGGGCTTGACGAGCAGTACTTC. V is TRBV4-1 and J is TRBJ2-7; D possibly corresponds to TRBD2 (7 bases). CDR3 length: 15 residues. Trimming pared 0 bases from V and 5 bases from J, leaving 14 bases between. CDR1 and CDR2 from the germline V gene are MGHRA and YSYEKL.

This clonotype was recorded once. Written as DNA, the CDR3 is TGTGCCAGCAGCAAGGACAGGGGATGGACCGGGGAGCTGTTTTTT. Protein sequence: CASSKDRGWTGELFF. The chain joins TRBV13 to TRBJ2-2; TRBD1 matches 9 bases. This CDR3 has 15 residues. With 5 bases clipped from V and 5 bases from J, the junction kept 6 bases outside the gene matches. Per the germline V gene, CDR1 is PRHDT and CDR2 is FYEKMQ (reference sequence). Full variable domain (rest looked up from reference TRBV13 and TRBJ2-2): AAGVIQSPRHLIKEKRETATLKCYPIPRHDTVYWYQQGPGQDPQFLISFYEKMQSDKGSIPDRFSAQQFSDYHSELNMSSLELGDSALYFCASSKDRGWTGELFFGEGSRLTVL.

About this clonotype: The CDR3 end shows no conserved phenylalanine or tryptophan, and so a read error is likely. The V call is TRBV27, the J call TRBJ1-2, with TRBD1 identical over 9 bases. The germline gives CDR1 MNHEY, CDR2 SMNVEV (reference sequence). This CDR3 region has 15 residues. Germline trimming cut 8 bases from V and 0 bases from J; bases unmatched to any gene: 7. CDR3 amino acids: CASSRRDRANYGYTL. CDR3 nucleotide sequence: TGTGCCAGCTCTAGACGGGACAGGGCTAACTATGGCTACACCCTC.

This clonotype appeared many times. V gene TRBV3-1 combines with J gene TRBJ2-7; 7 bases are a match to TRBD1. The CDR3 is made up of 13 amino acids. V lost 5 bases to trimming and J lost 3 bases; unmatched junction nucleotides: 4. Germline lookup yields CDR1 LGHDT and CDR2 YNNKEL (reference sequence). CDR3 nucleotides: TGTGCCAGCAGCGGACAGGTTTACTACGAGCAGTACTTC. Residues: CASSGQVYYEQYF.

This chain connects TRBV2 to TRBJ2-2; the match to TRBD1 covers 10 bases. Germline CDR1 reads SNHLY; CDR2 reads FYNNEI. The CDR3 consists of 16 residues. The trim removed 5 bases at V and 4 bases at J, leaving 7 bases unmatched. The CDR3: CASSPDRGRGTGELFF. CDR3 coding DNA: TGTGCCAGCAGTCCCGACAGGGGGCGGGGCACCGGGGAGCTGTTTTTT.

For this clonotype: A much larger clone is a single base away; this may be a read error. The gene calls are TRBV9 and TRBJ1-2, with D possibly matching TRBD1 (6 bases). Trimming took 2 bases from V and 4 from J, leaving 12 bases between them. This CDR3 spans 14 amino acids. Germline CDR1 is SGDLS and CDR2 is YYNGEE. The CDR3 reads CASSVSQGGYGYTF. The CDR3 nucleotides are TGTGCCAGCAGCGTCTCACAGGGCGGCTATGGCTACACCTTC. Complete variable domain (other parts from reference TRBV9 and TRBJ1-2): DSGVTQTPKHLITATGQRVTLRCSPRSGDLSVYWYQQSLDQGLQFLIQYYNGEERAKGNILERFSAQQFPDLHSELNLSSLELGDSALYFCASSVSQGGYGYTFGSGTRLTVV.

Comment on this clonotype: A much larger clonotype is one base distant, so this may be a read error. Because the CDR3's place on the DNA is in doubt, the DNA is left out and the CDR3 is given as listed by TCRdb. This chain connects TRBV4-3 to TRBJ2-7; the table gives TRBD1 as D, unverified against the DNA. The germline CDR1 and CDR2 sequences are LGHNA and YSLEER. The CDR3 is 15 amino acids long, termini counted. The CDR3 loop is CASSRVAGGSYEQCF.

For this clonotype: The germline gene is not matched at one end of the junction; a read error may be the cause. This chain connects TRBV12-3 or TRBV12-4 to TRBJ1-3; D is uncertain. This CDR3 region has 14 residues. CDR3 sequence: CASCFRLSGNTIYF. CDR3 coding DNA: TGTGCCAGCTGTTTCCGGCTCTCTGGAAACACCATATATTTT.

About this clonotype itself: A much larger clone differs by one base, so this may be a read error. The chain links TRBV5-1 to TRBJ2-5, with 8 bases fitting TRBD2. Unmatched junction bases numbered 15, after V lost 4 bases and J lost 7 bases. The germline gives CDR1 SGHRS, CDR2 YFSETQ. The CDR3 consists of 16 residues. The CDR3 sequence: CASSPDAAGGTGTQYF. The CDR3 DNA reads TGCGCCAGCAGCCCGGACGCGGCGGGGGGAACCGGGACCCAGTACTTC.

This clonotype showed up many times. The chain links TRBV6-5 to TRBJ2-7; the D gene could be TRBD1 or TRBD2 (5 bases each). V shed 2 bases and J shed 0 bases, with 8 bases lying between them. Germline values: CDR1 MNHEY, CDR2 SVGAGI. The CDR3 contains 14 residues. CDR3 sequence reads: CASSYRDGSYEQYF. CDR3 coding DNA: TGTGCCAGCAGTTACCGGGACGGCTCCTACGAGCAGTACTTC.

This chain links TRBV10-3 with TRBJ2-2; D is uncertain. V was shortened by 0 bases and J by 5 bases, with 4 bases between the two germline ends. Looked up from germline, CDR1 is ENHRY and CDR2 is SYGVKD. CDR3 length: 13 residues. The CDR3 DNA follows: TGTGCCATCAGTGAGTCGTGGACCGGGGAGCTGTTTTTT. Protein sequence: CAISESWTGELFF.

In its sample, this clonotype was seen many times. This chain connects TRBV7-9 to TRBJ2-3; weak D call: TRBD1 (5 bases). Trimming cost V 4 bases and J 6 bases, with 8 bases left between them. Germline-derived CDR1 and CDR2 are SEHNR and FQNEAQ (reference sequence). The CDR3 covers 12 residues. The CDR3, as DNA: TGTGCCAGCAGCTCTGGGGCGGATACGCAGTATTTT. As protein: CASSSGADTQYF.

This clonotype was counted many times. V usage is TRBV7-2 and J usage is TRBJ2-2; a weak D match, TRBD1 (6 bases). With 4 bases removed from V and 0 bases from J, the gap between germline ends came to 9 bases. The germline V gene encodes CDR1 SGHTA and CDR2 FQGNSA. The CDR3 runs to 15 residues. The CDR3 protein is CASSSRGTNTGELFF. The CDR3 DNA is TGTGCCAGCAGCTCGAGGGGGACGAACACCGGGGAGCTGTTTTTT.

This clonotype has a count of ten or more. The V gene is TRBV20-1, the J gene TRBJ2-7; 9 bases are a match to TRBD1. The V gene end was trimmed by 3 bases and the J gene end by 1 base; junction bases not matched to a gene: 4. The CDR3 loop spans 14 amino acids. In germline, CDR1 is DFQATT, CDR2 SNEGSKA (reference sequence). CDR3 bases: TGCAGTGCTAGTTTCGGACAGGGGTCCTACGAGCAGTACTTC. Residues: CSASFGQGSYEQYF.

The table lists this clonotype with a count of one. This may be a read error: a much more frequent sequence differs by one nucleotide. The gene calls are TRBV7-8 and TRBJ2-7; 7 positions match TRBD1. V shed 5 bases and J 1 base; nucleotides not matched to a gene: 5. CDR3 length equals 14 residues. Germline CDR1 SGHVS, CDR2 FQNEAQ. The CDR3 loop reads CASSQAGGSYEQYF. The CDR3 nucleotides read TGTGCCAGCAGCCAGGCAGGGGGTTCCTACGAGCAGTACTTC.

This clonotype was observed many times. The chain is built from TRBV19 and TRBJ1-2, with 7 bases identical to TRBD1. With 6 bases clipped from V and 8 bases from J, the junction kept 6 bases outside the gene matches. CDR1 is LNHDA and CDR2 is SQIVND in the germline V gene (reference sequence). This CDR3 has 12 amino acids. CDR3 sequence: CASSQGGTGYTF. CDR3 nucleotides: TGTGCCAGTAGCCAGGGGGGGACCGGCTACACCTTC.

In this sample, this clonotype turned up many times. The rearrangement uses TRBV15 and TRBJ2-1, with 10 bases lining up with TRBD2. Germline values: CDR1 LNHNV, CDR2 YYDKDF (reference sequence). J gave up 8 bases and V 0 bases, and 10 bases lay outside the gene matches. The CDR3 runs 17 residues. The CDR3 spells CATSRDLASGSGDEQFF. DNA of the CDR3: TGTGCCACCAGCAGAGATCTCGCTAGCGGGAGTGGGGATGAGCAGTTCTTC.

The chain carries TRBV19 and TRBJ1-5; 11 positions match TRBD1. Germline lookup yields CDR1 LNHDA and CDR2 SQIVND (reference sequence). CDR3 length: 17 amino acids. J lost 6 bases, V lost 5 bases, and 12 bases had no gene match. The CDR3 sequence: CASSPRGQGVISQPQHF. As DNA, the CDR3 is TGTGCCAGTAGTCCGAGGGGACAGGGGGTCATCAGTCAGCCCCAGCATTTT.

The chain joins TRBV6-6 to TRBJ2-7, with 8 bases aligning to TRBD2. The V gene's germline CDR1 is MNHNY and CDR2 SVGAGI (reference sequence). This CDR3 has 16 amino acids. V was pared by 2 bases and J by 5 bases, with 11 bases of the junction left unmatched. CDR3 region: CASSYGLEREWDEQYF. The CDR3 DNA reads TGTGCCAGCAGTTACGGCCTAGAGCGGGAGTGGGACGAGCAGTACTTC.